The 2 T cell receptor beta chains below were found in one sample sequenced in a study of cytomegalovirus exposure and HLA in healthy donors. 60 Vbeta and 13 Jbeta primers were used in PCR. Only in-frame clones appear in the TCRdb table, and some are missing; sequencing was by immunoSEQ multiplex PCR. Found here are hundreds of thousands of clones, 85% to 90% of them singletons; the top ten hold approximately 2.2%. Sequences were obtained from PBMCs. All receptors derive from a woman younger than 35 in good health and CMV-seronegative.

The chain joins TRBV12-5 to TRBJ1-2, with 7 bases identical to TRBD1. Germline assignment: CDR1 LGHNT and CDR2 FRNRAP. The CDR3 contains 15 residues. V dropped 3 bases and J dropped 6; count of bases not matched to a gene: 10. The CDR3 DNA reads as TGTGCTAGTGGTTTACTATACCTCCAGGGGGATGGCTACACCTTC. Its protein is CASGLLYLQGDGYTF.

The sample holds a few counts of this clone. The V call is TRBV7-8, the J call TRBJ1-1; 11 positions agree with TRBD1. This CDR3 region has 16 residues. Trimming at V came to 4 bases and at J to 2 bases, leaving 6 bases not matched to a gene. CDR1 and CDR2 (germline): SGHVS, FQNEAQ. The CDR3 DNA reads TGTGCCAGCAGCTCCCGGGACAGGGGGAGTAACACTGAAGCTTTCTTT. As protein: CASSSRDRGSNTEAFF.